The clone carrying this TCR beta chain was counted only a few times. The antigen remains undetermined. The germline V gene has CDR1 MGHRA and CDR2 YSYEKL. Trimming stripped 2 bases from V and 0 bases from J, with 14 bases between. This CDR3 is 17 amino acids long. Healthy bone marrow donors made up the donors. This record comes from a study of cytomegalovirus exposure and HLA in healthy donors. Background on the study: Some 77 million unique TCRs from HLA-typed donors were held in an early release of data.

Study observations and caveats: Later analysis identified a missense DCLRE1C variant that was linked to TCR beta V- and J-gene trimming.

Use of 60 Vbeta and 13 Jbeta primers characterized the PCR. Original handling: Tens of millions of unique TCR beta chains, 10 million to 14 million shared, were counted in a later analysis. Profiled with immunoSEQ multiplex PCR; TCRdb holds only in-frame clones, not every one. The V and J calls and clone size are taken from that table; D and trimming were inferred from the DNA. Of about 120,000 clones listed, 65% to 80% are singletons. The TCR sequence derives from a woman in her forties in good health and CMV-seropositive. Sequencing was done on a sample of PBMCs. The rearrangement joins TRBV4-1 to TRBJ1-5; D is ambiguous. DNA of the CDR3: TGCGCCAGCAGCCAAAGCCCCAGCGTTTATAGCAATCAGCCCCAGCATTTT. Its protein product is CASSQSPSVYSNQPQHF.